The 10 T cell receptor beta chains presented below share a single source sample, sequenced in a study of T-cell reconstitution after alpha-beta-depleted transplantation in children. TCRbeta library preparation incorporated unique molecular identifiers. Each CDR3 protein is one row after TCRdb ran MiXCR on the PCR reads. The sample has about 830,000 distinct CDR3 sequences, approximately 15% seen once. The specimen was PBMCs, mostly from graft donor cells, collected 360 days after TCRalphabeta/CD19-depleted stem cell transplant. These receptors all come from a male patient aged 5 to 17 who had a stem cell transplant for acute lymphoblastic leukemia, so the T cells may come from the graft donor.

This clonotype has a handful of counts. The chain couples TRBV4-1 to TRBJ1-2, with D hard to call. Trimming took 0 bases from V and 2 from J, leaving 4 bases between them. The CDR3 spans 13 residues. From germline, CDR1 is MGHRA and CDR2 YSYEKL. CDR3 nucleotides: TGCGCCAGCAGCCAAGATTTGAACTATGGCTACACCTTC. It translates to CASSQDLNYGYTF.

This clonotype has more than one count but fewer than ten. This sequence joins TRBV5-6 and TRBJ2-1; D may be TRBD2 (5 bases). The germline CDR1 and CDR2 sequences are SGHDT and YYEEEE. V dropped 4 bases and J dropped 0 bases, with 14 bases sitting between them. The CDR3 length is 16 residues. The CDR3 DNA reads as TGTGCCAGCAGCGAAACCCTAGGGAGCTCCTACAATGAGCAGTTCTTC. It codes for CASSETLGSSYNEQFF.

This chain connects TRBV3-1 to TRBJ2-2, with 7 bases fitting TRBD2. Germline V gene lookup returns CDR1 LGHDT and CDR2 YNNKEL (reference sequence). This CDR3 spans 16 amino acids. The J segment lost 4 bases and the V segment lost 0 bases, leaving 5 bases of the junction unmatched. CDR3 nucleotides: TGTGCCAGCAGCCAAGAACCGCGGGAGAGCACCGGGGAGCTGTTTTTT. Translating gives CASSQEPRESTGELFF.

This clonotype was seen a few times. This chain links TRBV7-3 with TRBJ1-1; 8 bases line up with TRBD1. Trimming at V came to 3 bases and at J to 2 bases, leaving 2 bases not matched to a gene. Germline V CDR1 and CDR2: SGHTA, FQGTGA. This CDR3 contains 14 residues. This chain's CDR3 is CASSFDRGNTEAFF. CDR3 nucleotide sequence: TGTGCCAGCAGCTTCGACAGGGGAAACACTGAAGCTTTCTTT.

The rearrangement joins TRBV10-2 to TRBJ2-7; D unresolved. Germline V CDR1 and CDR2: WSHSY, SAAADI. The CDR3 covers 13 residues. The V end lost 1 base, the J end lost 4 bases, and 8 bases lay between the germline ends. CDR3 bases: TGCGCCAGCAGTGAGTGGGCGGAGTACGAGCAGTACTTC. This codes for CASSEWAEYEQYF.

This clonotype was seen many times. The rearrangement links TRBV12-3 or TRBV12-4 to TRBJ1-1; 8 bases agree with TRBD1. The CDR3 spans 15 residues. With 2 bases clipped from V and 4 bases from J, the junction kept 6 bases outside the gene matches. The CDR3 DNA is TGTGCCAGCAGTTTACGGGCAGGGGGCACCACTGAAGCTTTCTTT. It specifies CASSLRAGGTTEAFF.

This clonotype has at least ten counts. The genes are TRBV5-1 and TRBJ2-7, with D maybe TRBD2 (7 bases). Germline V gene sequence: CDR1 SGHRS, CDR2 YFSETQ. Trimming stripped 4 bases from V and 0 bases from J, with 14 bases between. This CDR3 is 15 amino acids long. The CDR3 protein is CASSLGGASSYEQYF. The CDR3 DNA reads as TGCGCCAGCAGCCTGGGGGGGGCATCCTCCTACGAGCAGTACTTC.

This sequence joins TRBV5-1 and TRBJ2-5; unclear D gene. Germline CDR1 SGHRS, CDR2 YFSETQ. Trimming took 0 bases from V and 2 from J, leaving 17 bases between them. The CDR3 contains 17 residues. The CDR3 coding sequence is TGCGCCAGCAGCTTGGAGGTCTCTCCATGGATTCAAGAGACCCAGTACTTC. Protein product: CASSLEVSPWIQETQYF.

This clonotype was recorded at least ten times. The junction departs from germline at one end; a sequencing error may be responsible. The V gene is TRBV19, the J gene TRBJ2-1; 8 bases fit TRBD2. CDR3 length equals 15 residues. Germline V CDR1 and CDR2: LNHDA, SQIVND (reference sequence). In nucleotides, the CDR3 is TGTGCCAGTAGGATAGCGGGATTAGGGTACAATGAGCAGTTCTTC. Residues: CASRIAGLGYNEQFF.

The chain's CDR3 is CASSAPTLAGGTETQYF. The DNA for the CDR3 is TGTGCCAGCAGCGCCCCTACCTTAGCGGGAGGAACGGAGACCCAGTACTTC. V usage is TRBV9 and J usage is TRBJ2-5; TRBD2 matches 10 bases. This CDR3 is built from 17 residues. V lost 3 bases, J lost 5 bases, and 13 bases stayed unmatched. Germline CDR1 is SGDLS and CDR2 is YYNGEE. Variable domain in full (rest from reference TRBV9 and TRBJ2-5): DSGVTQTPKHLITATGQRVTLRCSPRSGDLSVYWYQQSLDQGLQFLIQYYNGEERAKGNILERFSAQQFPDLHSELNLSSLELGDSALYFCASSAPTLAGGTETQYFGPGTRLLVL.